A selection of T cell receptor beta chains follows, all from one sample in a study of T cells expressing NK-cell markers. For each CDR3 protein, TCRdb gives one entry from its re-call of the 5' RACE reads, without DNA. This sample contains 500,000 or so distinct CDR3 sequences. What was sequenced was blood T cells: a sorted CD56 or NKG2C T cell subset, CD4+ or CD8+ T cells, or bulk PBMC T cells (not recorded which). These TCRs come from a man aged 18 to 30 in good health. Each CDR3 is given with its conserved first and last residue.

v_gene: TRBV6-5; j_gene: TRBJ2-1; CDR3aa: CASSYISSYNEQFF
v_gene: TRBV5-4; j_gene: TRBJ2-5; CDR3aa: CASSSATSGGLQETQYF
v_gene: TRBV2; j_gene: TRBJ1-2; CDR3aa: CASSEAVQGSWSFYGYTF
v_gene: TRBV28; j_gene: TRBJ1-5; CDR3aa: CASSSRTGLWDSNQPQHF
v_gene: TRBV5-1; j_gene: TRBJ2-3; CDR3aa: CASSPEPGLDKTDTQYF
v_gene: TRBV12-3/TRBV12-4; j_gene: TRBJ1-1; CDR3aa: CASTVSGEAFF
v_gene: TRBV7-2; j_gene: TRBJ1-1; CDR3aa: CAGGRGHMNTEAFF
v_gene: TRBV18; j_gene: TRBJ2-1; CDR3aa: CASSPPTGGNNEQFF
v_gene: TRBV4-3; j_gene: TRBJ2-1; CDR3aa: CASSQGGSEIPHEQFF
v_gene: TRBV7-9; j_gene: TRBJ2-1; CDR3aa: CASRTGLATINNEQFF
v_gene: TRBV5-1; j_gene: TRBJ2-1; CDR3aa: CASRVGTYNEQFF
v_gene: TRBV6-1; j_gene: TRBJ1-1; CDR3aa: CASIKFGGKGTEAFF
v_gene: TRBV20-1; j_gene: TRBJ2-5; CDR3aa: CSAPLSWTQETQYF
v_gene: TRBV6-2/TRBV6-3; j_gene: TRBJ2-3; CDR3aa: CASRRGTRDTQYF
v_gene: TRBV12-3/TRBV12-4; j_gene: TRBJ2-1; CDR3aa: CASRARDRGKYNEQFF
v_gene: TRBV6-6; j_gene: TRBJ2-2; CDR3aa: CASSYREGGELFF
v_gene: TRBV29-1; j_gene: TRBJ1-1; CDR3aa: CSDRRGENTEAFF
v_gene: TRBV7-9; j_gene: TRBJ2-7; CDR3aa: CASSLGLGRAWEQYF
v_gene: TRBV15; j_gene: TRBJ2-3; CDR3aa: CATRDTSGYTDTQYF
v_gene: TRBV4-3; j_gene: TRBJ1-6; CDR3aa: CASSQDLQSSYNSPLHF
v_gene: TRBV4-3; j_gene: TRBJ1-4; CDR3aa: CASSPLKGPNEKLFF
v_gene: TRBV24-1; j_gene: TRBJ1-1; CDR3aa: CATSDRTGGNTEAFF
v_gene: TRBV11-2; j_gene: TRBJ2-1; CDR3aa: CASSLVLNLGRGNEQFF
v_gene: TRBV7-2; j_gene: TRBJ2-7; CDR3aa: CASSQRGPGGAHYEQYF
v_gene: TRBV29-1; j_gene: TRBJ2-1; CDR3aa: CSVGFVGSYNEQFF
v_gene: TRBV9; j_gene: TRBJ2-5; CDR3aa: CASNTPIKGLAEETQYF
v_gene: TRBV9; j_gene: TRBJ2-5; CDR3aa: CASSPRSITANQETQYF
v_gene: TRBV6-5; j_gene: TRBJ1-2; CDR3aa: CASSSRTGSVYTF
v_gene: TRBV5-1; j_gene: TRBJ2-5; CDR3aa: CASSWDIRQETQYF
v_gene: TRBV25-1; j_gene: TRBJ2-5; CDR3aa: CASSGRQGGETQYF
v_gene: TRBV3-1; j_gene: TRBJ2-1; CDR3aa: CASSQALPHEQFF
v_gene: TRBV9; j_gene: TRBJ2-3; CDR3aa: CASSVGSGVTDTQYF
v_gene: TRBV12-3/TRBV12-4; j_gene: TRBJ1-6; CDR3aa: CASSVSGRMISPLHF
v_gene: TRBV15; j_gene: TRBJ1-4; CDR3aa: CATRSDLAGAREKLFF
v_gene: TRBV4-2; j_gene: TRBJ2-7; CDR3aa: CASSQSQQERYEQYF
v_gene: TRBV5-1; j_gene: TRBJ2-1; CDR3aa: CASSLDRGTRFF
v_gene: TRBV29-1; j_gene: TRBJ1-1; CDR3aa: CSVEWAPNTEAFF
v_gene: TRBV7-2; j_gene: TRBJ1-3; CDR3aa: CASSSNLYSGNTIYF
v_gene: TRBV7-8; j_gene: TRBJ1-1; CDR3aa: CASSLRPFRGPEAFF
v_gene: TRBV20-1; j_gene: TRBJ2-6; CDR3aa: CSARGGDSGANVLTF